The clone carrying this T cell receptor beta chain was picked up one time. The data are from a study of blood T cell repertoires in COVID-19. Study at large: Sites across the United States, Italy and Spain contributed samples from acute and convalescent COVID-19.

The CDR3 length is 12 residues. The germline CDR1 and CDR2 sequences are SQVTM and ANQGSEA. V was clipped by 6 bases and J by 5 bases, with 13 bases between them. Only in-frame clones appear in the TCRdb table, and some are missing; sequencing was by immunoSEQ multiplex PCR. The table records about 45,000 clones, about nine tenths of them present only once. The source is a human donor in a cohort sampled during active COVID-19. The material sequenced was peripheral blood. This rearrangement joins TRBV29-1 to TRBJ1-2; perhaps TRBD1 as D (5 bases). As DNA, the CDR3 is TGCAGCGTCGGGGGAGACTTATATGGCTACACCTTC. Protein product: CSVGGDLYGYTF.